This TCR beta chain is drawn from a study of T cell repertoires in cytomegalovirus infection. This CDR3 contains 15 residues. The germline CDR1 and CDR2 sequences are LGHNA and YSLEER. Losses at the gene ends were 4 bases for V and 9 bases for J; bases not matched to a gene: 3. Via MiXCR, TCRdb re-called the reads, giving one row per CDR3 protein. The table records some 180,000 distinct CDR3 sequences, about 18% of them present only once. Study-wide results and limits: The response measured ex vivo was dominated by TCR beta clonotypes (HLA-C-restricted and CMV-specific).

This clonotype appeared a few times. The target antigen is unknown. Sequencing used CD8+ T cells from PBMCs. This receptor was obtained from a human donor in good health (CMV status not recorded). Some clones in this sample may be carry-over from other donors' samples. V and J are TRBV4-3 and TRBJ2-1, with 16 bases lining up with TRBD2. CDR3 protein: CASSPGLAGGSEQFF. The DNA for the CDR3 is TGCGCCAGCAGCCCGGGACTAGCGGGGGGGAGTGAGCAGTTCTTC.